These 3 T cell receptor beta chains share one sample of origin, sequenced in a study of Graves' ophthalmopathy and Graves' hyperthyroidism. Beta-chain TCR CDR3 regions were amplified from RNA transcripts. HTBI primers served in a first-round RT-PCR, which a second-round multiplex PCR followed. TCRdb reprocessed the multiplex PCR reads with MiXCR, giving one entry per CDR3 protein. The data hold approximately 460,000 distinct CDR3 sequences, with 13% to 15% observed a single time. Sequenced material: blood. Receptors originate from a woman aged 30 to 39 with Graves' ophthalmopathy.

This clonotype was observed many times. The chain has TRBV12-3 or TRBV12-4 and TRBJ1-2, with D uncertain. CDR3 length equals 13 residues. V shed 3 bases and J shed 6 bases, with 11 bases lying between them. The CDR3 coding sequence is TGTGCCAGCAGTTTCCAGGAAACAAATGGCTACACCTTC. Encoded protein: CASSFQETNGYTF.

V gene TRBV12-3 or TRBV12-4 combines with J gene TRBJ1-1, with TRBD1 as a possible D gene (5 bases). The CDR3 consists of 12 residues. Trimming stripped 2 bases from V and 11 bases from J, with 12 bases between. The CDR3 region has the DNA TGTGCCAGCAGTTTATGGGGGGAGGGGGCTTTCTTT. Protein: CASSLWGEGAFF.

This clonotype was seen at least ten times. Here the CDR3 DNA reads TGCAGTGCTAGACCCTCTGGACTAGTCAGAGAGACCCAGTACTTC. The encoded protein is CSARPSGLVRETQYF. This rearrangement joins TRBV20-1 to TRBJ2-5; 7 bases line up with TRBD2. Trimming at V came to 2 bases and at J to 4 bases, leaving 10 bases not matched to a gene. The germline gives CDR1 DFQATT, CDR2 SNEGSKA (reference sequence). This CDR3 is 15 amino acids long.